Presented here are 19 T cell receptor beta chains from one specimen sequenced in a study of control samples from healthy donors and cancer patients. Only in-frame clones appear in the TCRdb table, and some are missing; sequencing was by immunoSEQ multiplex PCR. Counted here are some 120,000 clones, 80% to 90% occurring once; the ten biggest clones make up around 1.1%. Source material: PBMCs. The receptors shown here come from a woman aged 45-59 years with colorectal cancer.

The DNA for the CDR3 is TGTGCCAGCAGCTTAGGGCTAGCGGGGGGTGGAGATACGCAGTATTTT. Residues: CASSLGLAGGGDTQYF. The genes are TRBV7-3 and TRBJ2-3, with TRBD2 matching over 11 bases. The CDR3 covers 16 residues. The germline V gene encodes CDR1 SGHTA and CDR2 FQGTGA. With 2 bases clipped from V and 5 bases from J, the junction kept 6 bases outside the gene matches.

The sample holds one count of this clone. The J gene is TRBJ2-1, the V gene TRBV5-1; 8 bases are shared with TRBD2. Trimming cost V 4 bases and J 5 bases; bases outside gene matches: 8. The CDR3 loop spans 15 amino acids. In germline, CDR1 is SGHRS, CDR2 YFSETQ. As DNA, the CDR3 is TGCGCCAGCAGCGTCGGGAGGGCTCACGACAATGAGCAGTTCTTC. Amino acids: CASSVGRAHDNEQFF.

The V and J genes are TRBV2 and TRBJ2-3; D is ambiguous. This CDR3 has 12 residues. V was clipped by 6 bases and J by 6 bases, with 10 bases between them. Germline CDR1 reads SNHLY; CDR2 reads FYNNEI. The CDR3 region is CASRPFMDTQYF. DNA for the CDR3: TGTGCCAGCAGGCCCTTTATGGATACGCAGTATTTT.

Concerning this clone itself: Distinct nucleotide sequences in the sample also encode this CDR3. The V and J genes are TRBV4-1 and TRBJ2-5; 8 bases fit TRBD1. V was clipped by 4 bases and J by 5 bases; unmatched bases: 12. Germline V gives CDR1 MGHRA, CDR2 YSYEKL. The CDR3 runs to 16 residues. The CDR3: CASSLPTGVTVETQYF. The CDR3 coding sequence is TGCGCCAGCAGCCTACCGACAGGGGTGACAGTGGAGACCCAGTACTTC.

J is TRBJ1-2 and V is TRBV2; no definite D call. This CDR3 is built from 11 residues. The V and J ends lost 5 bases and 8 bases respectively, with 9 bases between them. Germline assignment: CDR1 SNHLY and CDR2 FYNNEI. CDR3 in DNA: TGTGCCAGCAGTCAGAGGGAAGGCTACACCTTC. It is translated as CASSQREGYTF. Supplemented by reference TRBV2 and TRBJ1-2, the full variable domain reads EPEVTQTPSHQVTQMGQEVILRCVPISNHLYFYWYRQILGQKVEFLVSFYNNEISEKSEIFDDQFSVERPDGSNFTLKIRSTKLEDSAMYFCASSQREGYTFGSGTRLTVV.

V is TRBV7-8 and J is TRBJ2-2, with 10 positions matching TRBD1. Germline V CDR1 and CDR2: SGHVS, FQNEAQ. There are 17 residues in the CDR3. V was clipped by 1 base and J by 5 bases; unmatched bases: 7. CDR3 sequence (DNA): TGTGCCAGCAGCTTAGGGGCGGGGACAGGGGTAACCGGGGAGCTGTTTTTT. This sequence encodes CASSLGAGTGVTGELFF.

This clone was counted only a few times. The genes are TRBV2 and TRBJ1-2; tentatively, D is TRBD1 (6 bases). Germline assignment: CDR1 SNHLY and CDR2 FYNNEI. The CDR3 has 15 residues. V lost 5 bases to trimming and J lost 1 base, with 14 bases between them. The CDR3 sequence is CASSSQGTFNYGYTF. The DNA of the CDR3 is TGTGCCAGCAGTTCACAGGGAACCTTTAACTATGGCTACACCTTC.

The rearrangement links TRBV2 to TRBJ2-7, with a possible D match to TRBD2 (6 bases). CDR3 length: 15 amino acids. Trimming pared 8 bases from V and 0 bases from J, leaving 17 bases between. CDR1 and CDR2 from the germline V gene are SNHLY and FYNNEI. As DNA, the CDR3 is TGTGCCAGCTACCCGAAGCCGGGGGACTCCTACGAGCAGTACTTC. It specifies CASYPKPGDSYEQYF. The whole variable domain, filled in from reference TRBV2 and TRBJ2-7, reads EPEVTQTPSHQVTQMGQEVILRCVPISNHLYFYWYRQILGQKVEFLVSFYNNEISEKSEIFDDQFSVERPDGSNFTLKIRSTKLEDSAMYFCASYPKPGDSYEQYFGPGTRLTVT.

The V and J genes are TRBV5-1 and TRBJ1-1; a weak D match, TRBD1 (6 bases). This CDR3 comprises 15 residues. V lost 3 bases and J lost 5, with 17 bases in between. Germline V lookup: CDR1 SGHRS, CDR2 YFSETQ. CDR3 in amino acids: CASSYYRGRGTEAFF. The CDR3 DNA reads as TGCGCCAGCAGCTACTACCGGGGGCGGGGGACTGAAGCTTTCTTT.

The genes are TRBV24-1 and TRBJ2-3; D possibly corresponds to TRBD1 (6 bases). This CDR3 has 13 residues. From germline, CDR1 is KGHDR and CDR2 SFDVKD. Deletions cut 9 bases from V and 3 bases from J, with 12 bases between. CDR3 nucleotide sequence: TGTGCCACCGGAGAACAGGGTACAGATACGCAGTATTTT. It specifies CATGEQGTDTQYF.

This chain uses TRBV2 with TRBJ2-1, with D possibly being TRBD2 (5 bases). CDR1 SNHLY and CDR2 FYNNEI come from the germline V gene. The V gene lost 6 bases and the J gene lost 5 bases, with 23 bases spanning the gap. This CDR3 contains 17 residues. The CDR3: CASRTGIARPQNNEQFF. As DNA, the CDR3 is TGTGCCAGCAGGACGGGTATAGCGCGTCCCCAAAACAATGAGCAGTTCTTC.

This clone has a single count. This rearrangement joins TRBV7-8 to TRBJ1-2, with no clear D. Per germline, CDR1 SGHVS and CDR2 FQNEAQ. The V end lost 2 bases, the J end lost 4 bases, and 8 bases lay between the germline ends. The CDR3 runs 13 residues. The CDR3: CASSLSTGYGYTF. DNA of the CDR3: TGTGCCAGCAGCTTATCGACGGGCTATGGCTACACCTTC.

This sequence joins TRBV3-1 (or the pseudogene TRBV3-2) and TRBJ1-1; D remains unclear. The CDR3 is 13 residues long. CDR1 is LGHDT, CDR2 YNNKEL, per germline (reference sequence). V dropped 0 bases and J dropped 5 bases, with 7 bases sitting between them. This chain's CDR3 is CASSQEGRTEAFF. CDR3 DNA sequence: TGTGCCAGCAGCCAAGAAGGGAGAACTGAAGCTTTCTTT.

As for this clone: The junction departs from the called germline gene at one end, perhaps through a read error. Other nucleotide sequences in the sample specify the same CDR3. The chain carries TRBV3-1 (or the pseudogene TRBV3-2) and TRBJ1-1, with unresolved D. CDR3 length equals 15 residues. The germline CDR1 and CDR2 sequences are LGHDT and YNNKEL (reference sequence). The CDR3 nucleotides read TGTGCCAGCAGCCAAGTGGTAGGAGCGAACACCGAAGCTTTCTTT. Protein: CASSQVVGANTEAFF.

The J gene is TRBJ2-1, the V gene TRBV19, with 9 positions matching TRBD2. V was pared by 5 bases and J by 12 bases, with 5 bases of the junction left unmatched. This CDR3 spans 12 amino acids. The germline V gene has CDR1 LNHDA and CDR2 SQIVND (reference sequence). Written as DNA, the CDR3 is TGTGCCAGTAGTGCAGCGGGAGGACGGCAGTTCTTC. Its translation is CASSAAGGRQFF. Full variable domain (rest looked up from reference TRBV19 and TRBJ2-1): DGGITQSPKYLFRKEGQNVTLSCEQNLNHDAMYWYRQDPGQGLRLIYYSQIVNDFQKGDIAEGYSVSREKKESFPLTVTSAQKNPTAFYLCASSAAGGRQFFGPGTRLTVL.

This chain connects TRBV21-1 to TRBJ2-1; TRBD2, the table's D call, lacks a check against the DNA. TRBV21-1 is a known pseudogene. The CDR3 loop spans 20 amino acids. Here the CDR3 DNA reads TGTGTCAGCCGGATCCGGCCGAAATGTGGGCTAGCGGGCCCCTACAATGAGCAGTTCTTC. Translating it yields CVSRIRPKCGLAGPYNEQFF.

The chain has TRBV27 and TRBJ1-1; a weak D match, TRBD1 (5 bases). V was pared by 0 bases and J by 0 bases, with 8 bases between. The CDR3 has 15 residues. Germline V gene lookup returns CDR1 MNHEY and CDR2 SMNVEV (reference sequence). CDR3 nucleotides: TGTGCCAGCAGTTTATCGGGACGGCTGAACACTGAAGCTTTCTTT. It codes for CASSLSGRLNTEAFF.

The J gene is TRBJ2-7, the V gene TRBV24-1; D is possibly TRBD1 or TRBD2 (5 bases each). The germline V and J ends were trimmed by 3 bases and 2 bases, with 13 bases remaining between them. The germline CDR1 and CDR2 sequences are KGHDR and SFDVKD. The CDR3 has 15 residues. DNA of the CDR3: TGTGCCACCAGTGATGCCGGGGCAGGGCCCTACGAGCAGTACTTC. It is translated as CATSDAGAGPYEQYF.

The sample holds a few counts of this clone. The chain employs TRBV7-2 and TRBJ1-1, with D tentatively TRBD1 (6 bases). The V gene's germline CDR1 is SGHTA and CDR2 FQGNSA. V was cut by 5 bases and J by 4 bases, with 14 bases left in between. The CDR3 has 14 amino acids. CDR3: CASSKQGFGTEAFF. The DNA of the CDR3 is TGTGCCAGCAGCAAACAGGGATTCGGCACTGAAGCTTTCTTT.